This is a list of T cell receptor beta chains from one sample in a study of T cells after yellow fever vaccination. TCRdb re-called the 5' RACE reads with MiXCR, one entry per CDR3 protein. Here the sample spans about 360,000 distinct CDR3 sequences, around 6.5% being singletons. This sample comprised PBMCs, obtained 5 days after the yellow fever booster vaccination. The receptors originated from a man aged 25 to 40 who received the YFV17D yellow fever vaccine. CDR3s include the opening cysteine and the closing phenylalanine or tryptophan. Fields, in order: J gene, clone size, D gene, V gene, CDR3 DNA, CDR3 protein. A D gene is named only where the DNA matches it firmly. Rows may omit the clone size; those that give it use once, few, many or a size class.

>TRBJ2-5|many|TRBD1|TRBV28
TGTGCCAGCAGTATAACAGGGGGCCGGGAGACCCAGTACTTC
CASSITGGRETQYF
>TRBJ2-5|.|.|TRBV7-3
TGTGCCAGCAGCTTAACGGTGTCCGGGGCGGAGACCCAGTACTTC
CASSLTVSGAETQYF
>TRBJ1-4|.|.|TRBV27
TGTGCCAGCAGTTTCAATCCTCACGAAAAACTGTTTTTT
CASSFNPHEKLFF
>TRBJ2-1|few|.|TRBV30
TGTGCCTGGAGTAGGGGTAGGTCCTACAATGAGCAGTTCTTC
CAWSRGRSYNEQFF
>TRBJ2-5|many|.|TRBV6-2/TRBV6-3
TGTGCCAGCAGTTACTTCGAGGGCGGGGAGACCCAGTACTTC
CASSYFEGGETQYF
>TRBJ2-3|many|TRBD2|TRBV7-2
TGTGCCAGCAGCTTAGTCGGCCTAGCGGGAACCACAGATACGCAGTATTTT
CASSLVGLAGTTDTQYF
>TRBJ1-6|few|.|TRBV5-1
TGCGCCAGCAGCCTATCCAAAGTGGGCGAAAATTCACCCCTCCACTTT
CASSLSKVGENSPLHF
>TRBJ1-5|.|TRBD1|TRBV5-1
TGCGCCAGCAGTGTGACCGGACAGGGTAATCAGCCCCAGCATTTT
CASSVTGQGNQPQHF
>TRBJ2-1|few|TRBD2|TRBV7-9
TGTGCCAGCAGCTTAGCACGGCGGGAGGGCGCGAGCAATGAGCAGTTCTTC
CASSLARREGASNEQFF
>TRBJ2-1|many|TRBD2|TRBV7-9
TGTGCCAGCAGCTTAGAAGGGACTAGCACCCTGGAGTTCTTC
CASSLEGTSTLEFF
>TRBJ2-1|many|TRBD2|TRBV5-1
TGCGCCAGCAGCTTGGTTTCGGCTAGCGGTAACAATGAGCAGTTCTTC
CASSLVSASGNNEQFF
>TRBJ1-4|.|.|TRBV19
TGTGCCAGTAGTATTCGGATTGAGGAAAAACTGTTTTTT
CASSIRIEEKLFF
>TRBJ2-1|.|.|TRBV3-1
TGTGCCAGCAGCCAACCCCAACGGTTCTCGGGAGAGGATGAGCAGTTCTTC
CASSQPQRFSGEDEQFF